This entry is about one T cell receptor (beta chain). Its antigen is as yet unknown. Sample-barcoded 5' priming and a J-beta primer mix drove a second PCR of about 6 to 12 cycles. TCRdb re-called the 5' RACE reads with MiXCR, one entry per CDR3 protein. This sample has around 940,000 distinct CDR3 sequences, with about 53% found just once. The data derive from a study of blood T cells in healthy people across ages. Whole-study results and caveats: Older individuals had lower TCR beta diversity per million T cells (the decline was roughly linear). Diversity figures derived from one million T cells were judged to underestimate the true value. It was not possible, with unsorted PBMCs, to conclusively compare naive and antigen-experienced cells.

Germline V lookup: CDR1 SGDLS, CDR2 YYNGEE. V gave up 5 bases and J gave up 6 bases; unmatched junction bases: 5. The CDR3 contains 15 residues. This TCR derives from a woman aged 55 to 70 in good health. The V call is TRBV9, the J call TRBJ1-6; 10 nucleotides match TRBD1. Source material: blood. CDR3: CASSVGDRGNSPLHF. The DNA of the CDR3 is TGTGCCAGCAGTGTTGGGGACAGGGGTAATTCACCCCTCCACTTT.